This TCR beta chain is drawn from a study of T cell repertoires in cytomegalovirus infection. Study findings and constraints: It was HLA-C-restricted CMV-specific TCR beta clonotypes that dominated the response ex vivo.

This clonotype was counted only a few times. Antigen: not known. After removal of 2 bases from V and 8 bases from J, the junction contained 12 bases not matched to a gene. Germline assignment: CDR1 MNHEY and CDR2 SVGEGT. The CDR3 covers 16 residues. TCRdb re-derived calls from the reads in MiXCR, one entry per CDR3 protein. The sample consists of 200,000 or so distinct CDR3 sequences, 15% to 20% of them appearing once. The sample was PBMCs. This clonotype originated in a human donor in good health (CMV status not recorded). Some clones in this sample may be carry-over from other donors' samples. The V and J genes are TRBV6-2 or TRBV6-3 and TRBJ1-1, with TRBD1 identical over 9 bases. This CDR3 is CASSYAFNRGRYEAFF. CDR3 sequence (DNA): TGTGCCAGCAGTTACGCCTTTAACAGGGGGCGGTACGAAGCTTTCTTT.